The rows below give T cell receptor beta chains drawn from one sample of a study of metastatic and nonmetastatic thyroid tumors. TCRdb recomputed clones from the PCR reads via MiXCR. The table shows some 10,000 clones, with 25% to 35% occurring only once. The sequencing sample was made of adjacent normal tissue. All receptors derive from a male donor with papillary thyroid cancer or a benign thyroid nodule (not recorded which). Some clones in this sample may be carry-over from other donors' samples. CDR3s include the opening cysteine and the closing phenylalanine or tryptophan. A D gene is named only where the DNA matches it firmly. Expanded clones are given a class, and other clones once, few, many or no size at all.

cdr3_nt	cdr3_aa	cdr3_length	clone_size	v_call	j_call	d_call
TGTGCCAGCAGTTTATTCGGGACCAATCAGCCCCAGCATTTT	CASSLFGTNQPQHF	14	.	TRBV12-3/TRBV12-4	TRBJ1-5	.
TGTGCCAGCAGCGAGGAGGAGCCCAATGAGCAGTTCTTC	CASSEEEPNEQFF	13	.	TRBV7-2	TRBJ2-1	.
TGTGCCAGCAGTCCGGGGGGTTCCTCCTACAATGAGCAGTTCTTC	CASSPGGSSYNEQFF	15	.	TRBV28	TRBJ2-1	TRBD2
TGTGCCAGCAGTTTAGGGGCAGGGAGCAATGAGCAGTTCTTC	CASSLGAGSNEQFF	14	few	TRBV12-3/TRBV12-4	TRBJ2-1	.
TGTGCCAGCAGTGAAGGGGGGGAGCAGTACTTC	CASSEGGEQYF	11	.	TRBV6-1	TRBJ2-7	.
TGTGCCAGCAGCTCCCCCCCAGGGGGCTTTGAAAAACTGTTTTTT	CASSSPPGGFEKLFF	15	many	TRBV7-9	TRBJ1-4	TRBD1
TGTGCCAGCAGCAAAGACTCGGCCGGTTCACCCCTCCACTTT	CASSKDSAGSPLHF	14	.	TRBV3-1	TRBJ1-6	.
TGTGCCATCGGGGGACTAGCGGGGGAGGGAGAGCAGTACTTC	CAIGGLAGEGEQYF	14	few	TRBV10-3	TRBJ2-7	TRBD2
TGTGCCAGCAGCGTAGGGATCGGGACAGGGTATGAAAAACTGTTTTTT	CASSVGIGTGYEKLFF	16	.	TRBV9	TRBJ1-4	TRBD1
TGCGCCAGCAGCCCACGCGGGGGTTACTACGAGCAGTACTTC	CASSPRGGYYEQYF	14	.	TRBV5-1	TRBJ2-7	TRBD2
TGTGCCAGCAGCCCACCTGGGATGAACACTGAAGCTTTCTTT	CASSPPGMNTEAFF	14	.	TRBV14	TRBJ1-1	.
TGCGCCAGCGGAGAGACCACGGGACAGGGGAACACCATATATTTT	CASGETTGQGNTIYF	15	few	TRBV10-2	TRBJ1-3	TRBD1
TGTGCCAGTAGGGCGGGGCCCGAGCAGTACTTC	CASRAGPEQYF	11	.	TRBV19	TRBJ2-7	.
TGCAGTGCTAGACAAGGGACAGGGGTTAACGAGCAGTACTTC	CSARQGTGVNEQYF	14	many	TRBV20-1	TRBJ2-7	TRBD1
TGTGCCAGCAGGACACTTTCGAACACCGGGGAGCTGTTTTTT	CASRTLSNTGELFF	14	.	TRBV2	TRBJ2-2	.
TGTGCCAGCAGCGCCTATTTAGAGGACCTCGACACCTTC	CASSAYLEDLDTF	13	.	TRBV7-2	TRBJ1-2	.
TGTGCCAGCAGTCCGACTAGCGACCCTTTGTCGAGCACAGATACGCAGTATTTT	CASSPTSDPLSSTDTQYF	18	.	TRBV13	TRBJ2-3	TRBD2
TGTGCCAGCAGCTTGGTGGCAGCTGATAGCAATCAGCCCCAGCATTTT	CASSLVAADSNQPQHF	16	medium-sized	TRBV5-5	TRBJ1-5	.
TGTGCCAGCAGCTCCGTCGGCCGTAGCTATGGCTACACCTTC	CASSSVGRSYGYTF	14	.	TRBV2	TRBJ1-2	.
TGCGCCAGCAGCTTGGACAGGACAGGGTGGGGCAAGACCCAGTACTTC	CASSLDRTGWGKTQYF	16	.	TRBV5-1	TRBJ2-5	TRBD1
TGTGCCACCAGCAGACCCAGCGTTCCCACCTTC	CATSRPSVPTF	11	few	TRBV15	TRBJ1-2	.
TGTGCCAGCAGTTTAGACGGACAGGGCCCCCTTTATGTCTACACCTTC	CASSLDGQGPLYVYTF	16	.	TRBV27	TRBJ1-2	TRBD1
TGCGCCAGCAGCTTGTTCACAGGGAAGAACACTGAAGCTTTCTTT	CASSLFTGKNTEAFF	15	once	TRBV5-1	TRBJ1-1	.
TGTGCCAGCTCATCAGGACAGGGAGCGTCTAATGAAAAACTGTTTTTT	CASSSGQGASNEKLFF	16	.	TRBV18	TRBJ1-4	TRBD1
TGCAGTGCTAGGCCCTTGGAGACCCAGTACTTC	CSARPLETQYF	11	.	TRBV20-1	TRBJ2-5	.